These 19 T cell receptor beta chains originate from one sample sequenced in a study of T cells after yellow fever vaccination. One entry per CDR3 protein results from TCRdb running MiXCR on the 5' RACE reads. The profile covers just over 300,000 distinct CDR3 sequences, with less than 4.5% appearing a single time and about 20% taken by the ten largest. The sequencing used PBMCs, collected on the day of the yellow fever booster vaccination. Every receptor here comes from a man between 18 and 35 years old who received the YFV17D yellow fever vaccine.

This clonotype was observed a handful of times. The V gene is TRBV10-3, the J gene TRBJ1-2; 7 positions match TRBD1. Germline V gene lookup returns CDR1 ENHRY and CDR2 SYGVKD. This CDR3 comprises 12 residues. V shed 4 bases, J shed 4 bases, and the junction held 0 bases outside the gene matches. CDR3 region: CAISGDSYGYTF. CDR3 bases: TGTGCCATCAGTGGGGACAGCTATGGCTACACCTTC.

This clonotype was recorded many times. Here the CDR3 DNA reads TGTGCCAGCAGTTACTCACCCGGCCAGTCCGGGGAGCTGTTTTTT. This gives the protein CASSYSPGQSGELFF. V gene TRBV6-5 combines with J gene TRBJ2-2; D call uncertain. Per the germline V gene, CDR1 is MNHEY and CDR2 is SVGAGI. The CDR3 covers 15 residues. V lost 0 bases, J lost 6 bases, and 11 bases lay in between.

The table lists this clonotype with many counts. The genes are TRBV5-1 and TRBJ1-1; D unresolved. This CDR3 comprises 14 residues. Trimming cost V 2 bases and J 5 bases, with 13 bases left between them. CDR1 is SGHRS, CDR2 YFSETQ, per germline. The DNA for the CDR3 is TGCGCCAGCAGCTTTGTGGGGTTAGGGACTGAAGCTTTCTTT. Translated, it gives CASSFVGLGTEAFF.

This clonotype was seen at least ten times. The chain carries TRBV6-1 and TRBJ2-7; 12 positions match TRBD1. The CDR3 totals 14 residues. The germline gives CDR1 MNHNS, CDR2 SASEGT. The ends lost 4 bases at V and 7 bases at J; junction bases unmatched: 5. In DNA form, the CDR3 reads TGTGCCAGCAGTGGGGACAGGGGGCTCGGTGAGCAGTACGTC. Protein sequence: CASSGDRGLGEQYV.

The V gene is TRBV27, the J gene TRBJ2-2; D perhaps matches TRBD1 (6 bases). The CDR3 contains 16 residues. Germline CDR1 MNHEY, CDR2 SMNVEV (reference sequence). V dropped 2 bases and J dropped 4 bases, with 14 bases sitting between them. The CDR3 sequence: CASSLLQGSTTGELFF. DNA of the CDR3: TGTGCCAGCAGTTTACTGCAGGGGTCAACCACCGGGGAGCTGTTTTTT.

This clonotype has at least ten counts. This chain connects TRBV19 to TRBJ2-7; 10 bases align to TRBD1. This CDR3 has 16 amino acids. Losses at the gene ends were 2 bases for V and 3 bases for J; bases not matched to a gene: 7. CDR1 is LNHDA, CDR2 SQIVND, per germline (reference sequence). CDR3 coding DNA: TGTGCCAGTAGTATAATACCCGGGACAGGGGACTACGAGCAGTACTTC. Amino acid sequence: CASSIIPGTGDYEQYF.

This clonotype was seen only a few times. The chain combines TRBV30 with TRBJ1-4; the D is unclear. Germline V gene lookup returns CDR1 GTSNPN and CDR2 SVGIG (reference sequence). The V and J ends lost 2 bases and 6 bases respectively, with 16 bases between them. This CDR3 is 15 amino acids long. CDR3 in amino acids: CAWSPWTANHEKLFF. The CDR3 DNA is TGTGCCTGGAGTCCTTGGACGGCGAACCATGAAAAACTGTTTTTT.

The V call is TRBV10-3, the J call TRBJ2-1; TRBD2 matches 12 bases. This CDR3 contains 13 residues. The germline V gene encodes CDR1 ENHRY and CDR2 SYGVKD. J lost 8 bases, V lost 10 bases, and 6 bases had no gene match. CDR3 in DNA: TGTGCCACCCGGACTAGCGGGGTGGATGAGCAGTTCTTC. Translating gives CATRTSGVDEQFF.

This clonotype was observed a handful of times. This chain connects TRBV6-5 to TRBJ2-2; D might be TRBD1 (5 bases). The CDR3 consists of 15 residues. Trimming left V 6 bases short and J 4 bases short, with 15 bases between. CDR1 is MNHEY and CDR2 is SVGAGI in the germline V gene. Here the CDR3 DNA reads TGTGCCAGCAGGGGCGAAGGGGCGAGCACCGGGGAGCTGTTTTTT. Residues: CASRGEGASTGELFF.

The sample holds many counts of this clonotype. The V gene is TRBV5-1, the J gene TRBJ2-7, with TRBD2 as a possible D gene (6 bases). The CDR3 has 15 residues. V dropped 1 base and J dropped 4 bases, with 15 bases sitting between them. In germline, CDR1 is SGHRS, CDR2 YFSETQ. The chain's CDR3 is CASSLLPGGGYEQYV. DNA of the CDR3: TGCGCCAGCAGCTTGTTACCGGGTGGAGGGTACGAGCAGTACGTC.

This clonotype was observed a few times. V and J are TRBV10-3 and TRBJ2-1, with 10 positions matching TRBD1. The germline V gene encodes CDR1 ENHRY and CDR2 SYGVKD. V lost 3 bases and J lost 4; bases outside the gene matches: 6. The CDR3 covers 16 residues. CDR3 protein: CAISDGTGVTYNEQFF. Written as DNA, the CDR3 is TGTGCCATCAGTGACGGGACAGGGGTCACATACAATGAGCAGTTCTTC.

In its sample, this clonotype was seen many times. The chain uses TRBV7-9 and TRBJ1-5; D gene ambiguous. CDR1 and CDR2 from the germline V gene are SEHNR and FQNEAQ (reference sequence). The CDR3 extends over 14 amino acids. V dropped 3 bases and J dropped 3 bases, with 9 bases sitting between them. In nucleotides, the CDR3 is TGTGCCAGCAGCTTCGGCGGAATCAATCAGCCCCAGCATTTT. Encoded protein: CASSFGGINQPQHF. Filled out from reference TRBV7-9 and TRBJ1-5, the complete variable domain reads DTGVSQNPRHKITKRGQNVTFRCDPISEHNRLYWYRQTLGQGPEFLTYFQNEAQLEKSRLLSDRFSAERPKGSFSTLEIQRTEQGDSAMYLCASSFGGINQPQHFGDGTRLSIL.

V is TRBV5-1 and J is TRBJ2-1; TRBD2 matches at 11 bases. This CDR3 comprises 16 residues. Germline V lookup: CDR1 SGHRS, CDR2 YFSETQ. V shed 3 bases and J 9 bases; nucleotides not matched to a gene: 11. CDR3 region: CASSSVAGGDYGEQFF. Here the CDR3 DNA reads TGCGCCAGCAGCTCGGTAGCGGGGGGGGACTACGGTGAGCAGTTCTTC.

V and J are TRBV12-3 or TRBV12-4 and TRBJ2-4; no reliable D call. Trimming took off 10 bases at V and 0 bases at J, with 10 bases between the two ends. The CDR3 spans 13 residues. In DNA, the CDR3 is TGTGCCACCTCGGACCTAGCCAAAAACATTCAGTACTTC. Translating gives CATSDLAKNIQYF.

The rearrangement uses TRBV7-9 and TRBJ1-1; 10 bases align to TRBD1. CDR1 is SEHNR and CDR2 is FQNEAQ in the germline V gene (reference sequence). V lost 5 bases and J lost 4; bases outside the gene matches: 13. The CDR3 runs 17 residues. The CDR3 DNA is TGTGCCAGCAGCCACAGACGGGACAGGGGTTTGGGCACTGAAGCTTTCTTT. This sequence encodes CASSHRRDRGLGTEAFF. Complete variable domain (other parts from reference TRBV7-9 and TRBJ1-1): DTGVSQNPRHKITKRGQNVTFRCDPISEHNRLYWYRQTLGQGPEFLTYFQNEAQLEKSRLLSDRFSAERPKGSFSTLEIQRTEQGDSAMYLCASSHRRDRGLGTEAFFGQGTRLTVV.

This clonotype turned up a few times. V and J are TRBV12-3 or TRBV12-4 and TRBJ2-1; a possible D gene is TRBD1 (6 bases). V lost 6 bases and J lost 13, with 19 bases in between. This CDR3 region has 13 residues. The CDR3 sequence is CASSHRVMPYQFF. CDR3 DNA sequence: TGTGCCAGCAGCCACAGGGTTATGCCTTACCAGTTCTTC.

This clonotype has ten or more counts. The chain links TRBV12-3 or TRBV12-4 to TRBJ2-7; D unresolved. CDR3 length: 13 residues. The V gene lost 10 bases and the J gene lost 2 bases, with 15 bases spanning the gap. The CDR3 region is CATCGENTYEQYF. CDR3 DNA sequence: TGTGCCACCTGTGGCGAAAACACCTACGAGCAGTACTTC.

This clonotype came up a few times. The CDR3 loop reads CASSIAAGRASSQPQHF. The DNA of the CDR3 is TGTGCCAGTAGTATAGCGGCAGGGAGAGCTAGTAGTCAGCCCCAGCATTTT. The chain combines TRBV19 with TRBJ1-5, with a tentative D call TRBD1 (5 bases). Trimming took off 1 base at V and 6 bases at J, with 19 bases between the two ends. Germline V CDR1 and CDR2: LNHDA, SQIVND (reference sequence). CDR3 length equals 17 residues.

This clonotype was picked up many times. J is TRBJ2-2 and V is TRBV7-2, with D perhaps being TRBD1 or TRBD2 (5 bases each). Germline CDR1 and CDR2: SGHTA and FQGNSA. V was pared by 1 base and J by 5 bases, with 11 bases between. The CDR3 covers 15 residues. The CDR3 DNA follows: TGTGCCAGCAGCTTAGGGTTGGGGACGACCGGGGAGCTGTTTTTT. Its translation: CASSLGLGTTGELFF.